What follows are 12 T cell receptor beta chains derived from one specimen sequenced in a study of OX40 agonist ivuxolimab in advanced cancers. The data were produced by immunoSEQ multiplex PCR, yet TCRdb's version contains in-frame clones alone and is incomplete. This sample has 15,000 to 20,000 clones, with approximately 83% found just once. The sample consisted of CD4+ or CD8+ T cells sorted from blood, taken in a trial of the OX40 agonist ivuxolimab. All receptors come from an adult with an advanced solid tumor such as melanoma, head and neck, liver or kidney cancer.

The chain joins TRBV7-3 to TRBJ2-2, with 8 bases aligning to TRBD2. The CDR3 covers 18 residues. V lost 2 bases and J lost 4; bases outside the gene matches: 12. The germline V gene has CDR1 SGHTA and CDR2 FQGTGA. The CDR3 nucleotides read TGTGCCAGCAGCTTAGCTCCGGCGGGGGGCCCTAGCACCGGGGAGCTGTTTTTT. The encoded protein is CASSLAPAGGPSTGELFF.

In this sample, this clone turned up a few times. CDR3 residues: CASSARQSAEQYF. As DNA, the CDR3 is TGTGCCAGCAGCGCTAGGCAGTCAGCCGAGCAGTACTTC. The chain has TRBV9 and TRBJ2-7; D is undetermined. This CDR3 comprises 13 residues. V dropped 3 bases and J dropped 6 bases, with 13 bases sitting between them. The V gene's germline CDR1 is SGDLS and CDR2 YYNGEE.

This chain connects TRBV7-6 to TRBJ1-1; D is perhaps TRBD1 (5 bases). CDR1 is SGHVS and CDR2 is FNYEAQ in the germline V gene. V shed 1 base and J shed 3 bases, with 18 bases lying between them. This CDR3 is 17 amino acids long. In nucleotides, the CDR3 is TGTGCCAGCAGCTTAGAGACCCCTATGGGGGGGGACACTGAAGCTTTCTTT. Residues: CASSLETPMGGDTEAFF.

This chain connects TRBV4-1 to TRBJ1-2; 7 bases line up with TRBD1. V lost 1 base and J lost 7; bases outside the gene matches: 9. CDR1 is MGHRA, CDR2 YSYEKL, per germline. The CDR3 is 15 amino acids. The CDR3 here is CASSQVRNRGGGYTF. In DNA form, the CDR3 reads TGCGCCAGCAGCCAAGTTCGTAACAGGGGAGGTGGCTACACCTTC.

This chain links TRBV19 with TRBJ2-1, with a tentative D call TRBD1 (6 bases). The CDR3 has 14 amino acids. From germline, CDR1 is LNHDA and CDR2 SQIVND (reference sequence). Trimming removed 5 bases at V and 5 bases at J, with 13 bases between. DNA for the CDR3: TGTGCCAGTAGTCATGGACAGATAAACAATGAGCAGTTCTTC. The encoded protein is CASSHGQINNEQFF. Full variable domain (outside the CDR3, taken from reference TRBV19 and TRBJ2-1): DGGITQSPKYLFRKEGQNVTLSCEQNLNHDAMYWYRQDPGQGLRLIYYSQIVNDFQKGDIAEGYSVSREKKESFPLTVTSAQKNPTAFYLCASSHGQINNEQFFGPGTRLTVL.

CDR3 sequence: CASSPLGLMNTEAFF. In DNA form, the CDR3 reads TGTGCCAGCAGCCCCCTAGGACTTATGAACACTGAAGCTTTCTTT. V is TRBV11-2 and J is TRBJ1-1; D is unclear. From germline, CDR1 is SGHAT and CDR2 FQNNGV. Trimming shortened V by 5 bases and J by 0 bases, and 13 bases separated the two germline ends. This CDR3 is built from 15 residues.

About this clone itself: The likely explanation is a read error, given a far larger clone one base away. The chain has TRBV13 and TRBJ2-7, with D perhaps TRBD1 or TRBD2 (6 bases each). This CDR3 spans 14 amino acids. Germline V gene data show CDR1 as PRHDT and CDR2 as FYEKMQ (reference sequence). CDR3 nucleotides: TGTGCCAGCAGCTTAGCGCGGGACAATTCACCCCTCCACTTC. Protein product: CASSLARDNSPLHF.

This chain connects TRBV7-9 to TRBJ1-2; possibly TRBD1 for D (6 bases). Germline V lookup: CDR1 SEHNR, CDR2 FQNEAQ (reference sequence). Trimming pared 3 bases from V and 3 bases from J, leaving 14 bases between. This CDR3 is built from 15 residues. In DNA form, the CDR3 reads TGTGCCAGCAGCTTTTTTACAGGGCGGTACTATGGCTACACCTTC. This sequence encodes CASSFFTGRYYGYTF.

The chain links TRBV4-3 to TRBJ1-6, with 7 bases aligning to TRBD1. V was pared by 3 bases and J by 4 bases, with 12 bases of the junction left unmatched. The CDR3 has 18 residues. The V gene's germline CDR1 is LGHNA and CDR2 YSLEER. The CDR3 loop is CASSQAYGQETYNSPLHF. The DNA for the CDR3 is TGCGCCAGCAGCCAGGCCTACGGACAGGAAACATATAATTCACCCCTCCACTTT.

This rearrangement joins TRBV19 to TRBJ2-3; D not resolved. Germline lookup yields CDR1 LNHDA and CDR2 SQIVND (reference sequence). The germline V and J ends were trimmed by 1 base and 2 bases, with 7 bases remaining between them. This CDR3 spans 14 amino acids. The CDR3 spells CASSIVLHTDTQYF. CDR3 sequence (DNA): TGTGCCAGTAGTATAGTTCTCCACACAGATACGCAGTATTTT.

The CDR3 protein is CASSRLAGGDEQFF. The CDR3, as DNA: TGTGCCAGCAGTCGACTAGCGGGGGGGGATGAGCAGTTCTTC. The chain couples TRBV2 to TRBJ2-1; 14 nucleotides line up with TRBD2. The ends lost 5 bases at V and 8 bases at J; junction bases unmatched: 2. The germline gives CDR1 SNHLY, CDR2 FYNNEI. This CDR3 region has 14 residues.

The chain couples TRBV5-4 to TRBJ1-1; D not resolved. Germline V gives CDR1 SGHNT, CDR2 YYREEE (reference sequence). This CDR3 spans 12 amino acids. V was pared by 3 bases and J by 7 bases, with 10 bases between. The DNA of the CDR3 is TGTGCCAGCAGCTGGGAAGGAGTTGAAGCTTTCTTT. This translates into CASSWEGVEAFF. Combining the CDR3 with reference TRBV5-4 and TRBJ1-1 gives the whole variable domain ETGVTQSPTHLIKTRGQQVTLRCSSQSGHNTVSWYQQALGQGPQFIFQYYREEENGRGNFPPRFSGLQFPNYSSELNVNALELDDSALYLCASSWEGVEAFFGQGTRLTVV.